These 3 T cell receptor beta chains were all obtained from the same sample, sequenced in a study of technical replicates of blood from a handful of donors. The method was immunoSEQ multiplex PCR; TCRdb's version includes in-frame clones alone and lacks a portion of them. This sample carries 75,000 to 80,000 clones, 90% to 95% of them seen once, and the ten largest clones take about 0.4%. Input material: T cells isolated from PBMCs. The source is a human donor in good health.

The genes are TRBV7-9 and TRBJ1-2; 7 nucleotides line up with TRBD1. CDR1 and CDR2 from the germline V gene are SEHNR and FQNEAQ (reference sequence). This CDR3 spans 15 amino acids. Trimming removed 6 bases from V and 1 base from J; junction bases left unmatched: 8. CDR3: CASSFTGERNYGYTF. In DNA, the CDR3 is TGTGCCAGCAGTTTCACAGGGGAGCGTAACTATGGCTACACCTTC.

This chain connects TRBV2 to TRBJ1-1, with 8 positions matching TRBD1. This CDR3 comprises 14 residues. Germline CDR1 SNHLY, CDR2 FYNNEI. The junction had 13 bases not matched to a gene; V was cut back by 6 bases and J by 10 bases. The CDR3 DNA reads as TGTGCCAGCAGGAAGGGGACAGGTCGTTTTAGAGCTTTCTTT. It encodes CASRKGTGRFRAFF.

J is TRBJ2-7 and V is TRBV27; D might be TRBD2 (5 bases). Trimming stripped 8 bases from V and 2 bases from J, with 13 bases between. Germline lookup yields CDR1 MNHEY and CDR2 SMNVEV (reference sequence). CDR3 length: 13 residues. CDR3 sequence reads: CASASGVTYEQYF. The CDR3 DNA reads TGTGCCAGCGCCTCCGGGGTCACCTACGAGCAGTACTTC.